The 31 T cell receptor beta chains below come from one sample, sequenced in a study of T cell repertoires in cytomegalovirus infection. MiXCR, run by TCRdb on the reads, gives a single entry per CDR3 protein. The sample contains about 740,000 distinct CDR3 sequences, 35% of which appear only once. The sequenced sample was PBMCs. The receptors come from a human donor in good health (CMV status not recorded). Some clones in this sample may be carry-over from other donors' samples.

The table lists this clonotype with a few counts. The V gene is TRBV4-2, the J gene TRBJ2-7; D remains unclear. The V and J ends lost 0 bases and 2 bases respectively, with 11 bases between them. Germline CDR1 reads LGHNA; CDR2 reads YNFKEQ. This CDR3 is built from 15 residues. This CDR3 is CASSQDAAGAYEQYF. CDR3 in DNA: TGTGCCAGCAGCCAAGACGCGGCAGGCGCCTACGAGCAGTACTTC.

The chain couples TRBV30 to TRBJ2-5, with D perhaps TRBD2 (5 bases). The CDR3 contains 14 residues. Germline V lookup: CDR1 GTSNPN, CDR2 SVGIG (reference sequence). V lost 3 bases to trimming and J lost 4 bases, with 15 bases between them. Here the CDR3 reads CAWRDLTYSETQYF. The DNA for the CDR3 is TGTGCCTGGAGGGACTTGACGTATTCAGAGACCCAGTACTTC.

This chain links TRBV6-5 with TRBJ1-2; D gene unclear. This CDR3 is built from 14 residues. From germline, CDR1 is MNHEY and CDR2 SVGAGI. The V gene lost 2 bases and the J gene lost 8 bases, with 15 bases spanning the gap. The CDR3 reads CASSYISYSRGYTF. DNA of the CDR3: TGTGCCAGCAGTTACATATCTTACTCTCGGGGCTACACCTTC.

There are a few counts of this clonotype. In nucleotides, the CDR3 is TGCGCCAGCAGCACCGGGAACACTCCCATCTACGAGCAGTACTTC. Its protein is CASSTGNTPIYEQYF. The chain carries TRBV5-1 and TRBJ2-7; a possible D gene is TRBD2 (5 bases). The CDR3 runs to 15 residues. V dropped 4 bases and J dropped 3 bases, with 17 bases sitting between them. Germline assignment: CDR1 SGHRS and CDR2 YFSETQ.

The J gene is TRBJ2-7, the V gene TRBV28, with 9 bases that match TRBD2. Trimming removed 1 base from V and 2 bases from J; junction bases left unmatched: 3. There are 15 residues in the CDR3. Germline V gene sequence: CDR1 MDHEN, CDR2 SYDVKM. Written as DNA, the CDR3 is TGTGCCAGCAGTTTATATAAGCGGGGGGCCTACGAGCAGTACTTC. Its protein is CASSLYKRGAYEQYF.

The chain carries TRBV11-1 and TRBJ2-2; 9 nucleotides agree with TRBD1. V dropped 5 bases and J dropped 0; count of bases not matched to a gene: 4. The germline CDR1 and CDR2 sequences are SGHAT and FQDESV (reference sequence). CDR3 length equals 16 residues. In DNA form, the CDR3 reads TGTGCCAGCAGCGGCGGGACAGGGACGAACACCGGGGAGCTGTTTTTT. It translates to CASSGGTGTNTGELFF.

Notes on this clonotype: Here the CDR3 omits its conserved ending phenylalanine or tryptophan, so a read error is the likely source. It is unclear where the CDR3 begins or ends on the DNA, so no DNA is shown, and the CDR3 is as TCRdb lists it. V and J are TRBV7-2 and TRBJ2-1; TRBD1 was called by the table and not checked on the DNA. The CDR3 is 13 residues long, counting both termini. Looked up from germline, CDR1 is SGHTA and CDR2 is FQGNSA. The CDR3 sequence is CASSPGIYNEQLL.

CDR3 in amino acids: CASRRGQQETQYF. The CDR3 region has the DNA TGTGCCAGCAGGCGGGGACAGCAAGAGACCCAGTACTTC. The chain carries TRBV7-6 and TRBJ2-5; weak D call: TRBD1 (7 bases). The CDR3 has 13 amino acids. Germline CDR1 reads SGHVS; CDR2 reads FNYEAQ. Trimming pared 6 bases from V and 2 bases from J, leaving 10 bases between.

CDR3 DNA: TGTGCCAGCAGCCAGAGTGGGGAGGGCCTTCACAATGAGCAGTTCTTC. This codes for CASSQSGEGLHNEQFF. The chain joins TRBV5-8 to TRBJ2-1, with TRBD2 identical over 7 bases. The CDR3 spans 16 residues. CDR1 SGHTS and CDR2 YDEGEE come from the germline V gene. The V segment lost 4 bases and the J segment 5 bases; nucleotides outside the gene matches: 12.

V gene TRBV2 combines with J gene TRBJ1-1; D is unclear. The CDR3 consists of 14 residues. Deletions cut 4 bases from V and 2 bases from J, with 11 bases between. The germline gives CDR1 SNHLY, CDR2 FYNNEI. This chain's CDR3 is CASSVLKANTEAFF. CDR3 sequence (DNA): TGTGCCAGCAGTGTATTGAAGGCCAACACTGAAGCTTTCTTT.

The genes are TRBV12-3 or TRBV12-4 and TRBJ1-3; weak D call: TRBD1 (5 bases). V lost 4 bases and J 0 bases, leaving 10 bases between the germline ends. The CDR3 has 15 amino acids. CDR3 amino acids: CASSWGGNSGNTIYF. The CDR3 region has the DNA TGTGCCAGCAGTTGGGGGGGGAACTCTGGAAACACCATATATTTT.

The CDR3 region has the DNA TGTGCCAGCAGCTTACCGACTGTGACAGGAGGAGACGGTGGCTACACCTTC. It encodes CASSLPTVTGGDGGYTF. The chain combines TRBV7-9 with TRBJ1-2, with D maybe TRBD1 (6 bases). Germline assignment: CDR1 SEHNR and CDR2 FQNEAQ (reference sequence). The CDR3 has 17 amino acids. V dropped 2 bases and J dropped 7 bases, with 23 bases sitting between them.

The chain uses TRBV7-8 and TRBJ2-3; D tentatively fits TRBD1 or TRBD2 (6 bases each). The germline V gene has CDR1 SGHVS and CDR2 FQNEAQ. The CDR3 extends over 13 amino acids. Trimming removed 6 bases at V and 5 bases at J, with 12 bases between. CDR3 coding DNA: TGTGCCAGCAGAACTAGGGGGGAAGATACGCAGTATTTT. Encoded protein: CASRTRGEDTQYF.

The chain carries TRBV6-5 and TRBJ2-3; D gene uncertain. This CDR3 has 12 amino acids. V lost 4 bases and J lost 6, with 8 bases in between. The germline V gene has CDR1 MNHEY and CDR2 SVGAGI. CDR3: CASSSLWDTQYF. Here the CDR3 DNA reads TGTGCCAGCAGTTCCCTGTGGGATACGCAGTATTTT.

J is TRBJ2-3 and V is TRBV29-1; TRBD2 aligns across 10 bases. This CDR3 has 14 amino acids. Germline trimming cut 3 bases from V and 3 bases from J; bases unmatched to any gene: 3. The germline CDR1 and CDR2 sequences are SQVTM and ANQGSEA. The CDR3 reads CSVDKREGTDTQYF. In DNA form, the CDR3 reads TGCAGCGTTGACAAGCGGGAGGGAACAGATACGCAGTATTTT.

This clonotype was seen repeatedly, ten times or more. This sequence joins TRBV7-2 and TRBJ1-5; a possible D gene is TRBD1 (6 bases). Deletions cut 2 bases from V and 3 bases from J, with 11 bases between. CDR1 and CDR2 (germline): SGHTA, FQGNSA. The CDR3 covers 15 residues. The CDR3 loop is CASSLRWDNNQPQHF. Written as DNA, the CDR3 is TGTGCCAGCAGCTTACGGTGGGACAACAATCAGCCCCAGCATTTT.

This rearrangement joins TRBV13 to TRBJ1-6; D is unresolved. In germline, CDR1 is PRHDT, CDR2 FYEKMQ (reference sequence). The CDR3 consists of 14 residues. The ends were cut back, 5 bases at V and 7 bases at J, with 12 bases in the middle. The DNA of the CDR3 is TGTGCCAGCAGCCGAATCGGGTACAATTCACCCCTCCACTTT. Protein sequence: CASSRIGYNSPLHF.

The rearrangement links TRBV7-3 to TRBJ1-1; D call uncertain. V was pared by 4 bases and J by 5 bases, with 11 bases between. CDR3 length equals 13 residues. Germline-derived CDR1 and CDR2 are SGHTA and FQGTGA. The CDR3 sequence is CASSSNQWTEAFF. The CDR3 nucleotides read TGTGCCAGCAGCTCGAACCAGTGGACTGAAGCTTTCTTT.

J is TRBJ1-1 and V is TRBV27; D unresolved. The CDR3 spans 15 residues. V lost 6 bases to trimming and J lost 6 bases, with 20 bases between them. CDR1 and CDR2 from the germline V gene are MNHEY and SMNVEV (reference sequence). CDR3 in DNA: TGTGCCAGCAGCCCTCTAGCCGGGAGGTTGTCTGAAGCTTTCTTT. Its protein is CASSPLAGRLSEAFF.

A few counts support this clonotype. The chain couples TRBV6-1 to TRBJ1-3; D perhaps matches TRBD1 (6 bases). The CDR3 loop spans 15 amino acids. Germline-derived CDR1 and CDR2 are MNHNS and SASEGT. V was clipped by 2 bases and J by 3 bases, with 11 bases between them. DNA for the CDR3: TGTGCCAGCAGTGAAAACTCCAGGGGTGGAAACACCATATATTTT. It specifies CASSENSRGGNTIYF.

This chain uses TRBV6-6 with TRBJ1-5; D remains unclear. Germline V gives CDR1 MNHNY, CDR2 SVGAGI (reference sequence). This CDR3 spans 14 amino acids. Trimming took off 8 bases at V and 1 base at J, with 12 bases between the two ends. CDR3 DNA: TGTGCCAGCGTAGGGCTTGTGAGCAATCAGCCCCAGCATTTT. This sequence encodes CASVGLVSNQPQHF.

V is TRBV5-1 and J is TRBJ1-6; TRBD1 agrees at 9 bases. The CDR3 extends over 15 amino acids. Germline CDR1 is SGHRS and CDR2 is YFSETQ. Trimming removed 4 bases from V and 10 bases from J; junction bases left unmatched: 9. CDR3 protein: CASSGGTGNESPLHF. DNA for the CDR3: TGCGCCAGCAGCGGGGGGACAGGGAACGAGTCACCCCTCCACTTT.

In regard to this clonotype: This may come from a read error, since a much larger clone is one base off. The genes are TRBV6-1 and TRBJ2-3; a weak D match, TRBD2 (6 bases). Germline CDR1 is MNHNS and CDR2 is SASEGT. The CDR3 runs to 15 residues. CDR3 amino acids: CARRPKGTSTDTQYF. CDR3 DNA sequence: TGTGCCCGCAGGCCTAAGGGGACTAGCACAGATACGCAGTATTTT.

V usage is TRBV19 and J usage is TRBJ1-5; no definite D call. Germline assignment: CDR1 LNHDA and CDR2 SQIVND (reference sequence). The CDR3 sequence is 16 residues long. The V end was cut by 5 bases, the J end by 4 bases, with 18 bases between. The CDR3 sequence: CASSDMGESRNQPQHF. In DNA form, the CDR3 reads TGTGCCAGTAGTGACATGGGCGAGTCACGTAATCAGCCCCAGCATTTT.

This chain links TRBV5-1 with TRBJ1-5; unclear D gene. The CDR3 length is 14 residues. V was shortened by 4 bases and J by 5 bases, with 13 bases between the two germline ends. CDR1 SGHRS and CDR2 YFSETQ come from the germline V gene. In DNA form, the CDR3 reads TGCGCCAGCAGCCCCTCCAATCGGGATCAGCCCCAGCATTTT. Its protein is CASSPSNRDQPQHF.

The chain combines TRBV19 with TRBJ1-2, with unresolved D. Trimming took off 0 bases at V and 5 bases at J, with 10 bases between the two ends. Germline CDR1 and CDR2: LNHDA and SQIVND (reference sequence). This CDR3 spans 14 amino acids. CDR3 bases: TGTGCCAGTAGTATAGATGTGCGCAGGTATGGCTACACCTTC. Its protein product is CASSIDVRRYGYTF. The entire variable domain, with the rest obtained from reference TRBV19 and TRBJ1-2, is as follows: DGGITQSPKYLFRKEGQNVTLSCEQNLNHDAMYWYRQDPGQGLRLIYYSQIVNDFQKGDIAEGYSVSREKKESFPLTVTSAQKNPTAFYLCASSIDVRRYGYTFGSGTRLTVV.

This clonotype was picked up many times. The chain has TRBV6-5 and TRBJ1-2; D may be TRBD1 (6 bases). Germline CDR1 reads MNHEY; CDR2 reads SVGAGI. This CDR3 contains 14 residues. Trimming removed 8 bases at V and 7 bases at J, with 20 bases between. The CDR3 reads CASGQGLGAGGYTF. CDR3 coding DNA: TGTGCCAGCGGCCAGGGCTTGGGGGCGGGTGGCTACACCTTC.

The CDR3 is CASSFAPTSPSYEQYF. The CDR3 bases are TGTGCCAGCAGCTTTGCGCCTACTAGCCCTAGCTACGAGCAGTACTTC. V and J are TRBV5-6 and TRBJ2-7, with D tentatively TRBD2 (6 bases). V gave up 2 bases and J gave up 3 bases, with 18 bases separating them. Per the germline V gene, CDR1 is SGHDT and CDR2 is YYEEEE. The CDR3 loop spans 16 amino acids.

J is TRBJ2-7 and V is TRBV6-1; D might be TRBD2 (5 bases). Germline V gene data show CDR1 as MNHNS and CDR2 as SASEGT. The V gene lost 3 bases and the J gene lost 3 bases, with 18 bases spanning the gap. This CDR3 spans 16 amino acids. The CDR3 is CASSDQKMQDFYEQYF. Written as DNA, the CDR3 is TGTGCCAGCAGTGACCAAAAAATGCAGGACTTCTACGAGCAGTACTTC.

The chain has TRBV7-2 and TRBJ2-7, with a possible D match to TRBD2 (5 bases). The length of the CDR3 is 15 residues. Trimming removed 5 bases from V and 5 bases from J, with 19 bases in between. CDR1 and CDR2 from the germline V gene are SGHTA and FQGNSA. CDR3: CASSPFGGEAHEQYF. Written as DNA, the CDR3 is TGTGCCAGCAGCCCATTCGGAGGTGAGGCCCACGAGCAGTACTTC.

This chain joins TRBV28 and TRBJ2-7; D is possibly TRBD1 (6 bases). V lost 3 bases and J lost 4, with 13 bases in between. Germline V lookup: CDR1 MDHEN, CDR2 SYDVKM. The CDR3 is 14 residues long. CDR3 loop: CASSLIGGRYEQYF. The CDR3 bases are TGTGCCAGCAGTTTGATAGGGGGTCGATACGAGCAGTACTTC. Looking up the rest from reference TRBV28 and TRBJ2-7 gives the full variable domain: DVKVTQSSRYLVKRTGEKVFLECVQDMDHENMFWYRQDPGLGLRLIYFSYDVKMKEKGDIPEGYSVSREKKERFSLILESASTNQTSMYLCASSLIGGRYEQYFGPGTRLTVT.